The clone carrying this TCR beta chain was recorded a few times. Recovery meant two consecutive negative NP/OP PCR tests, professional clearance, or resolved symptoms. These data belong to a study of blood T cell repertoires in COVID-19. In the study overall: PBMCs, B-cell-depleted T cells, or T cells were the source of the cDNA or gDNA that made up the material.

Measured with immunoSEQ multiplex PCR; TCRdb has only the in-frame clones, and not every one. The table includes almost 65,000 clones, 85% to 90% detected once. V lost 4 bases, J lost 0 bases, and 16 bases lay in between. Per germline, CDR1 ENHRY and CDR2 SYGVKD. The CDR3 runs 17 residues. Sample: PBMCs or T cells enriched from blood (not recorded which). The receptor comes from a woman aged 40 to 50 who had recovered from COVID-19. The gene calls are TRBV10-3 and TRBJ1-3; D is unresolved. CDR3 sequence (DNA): TGTGCCATCAGTGGTGGGAGGGATGAAGGCTCTGGAAACACCATATATTTT. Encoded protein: CAISGGRDEGSGNTIYF.